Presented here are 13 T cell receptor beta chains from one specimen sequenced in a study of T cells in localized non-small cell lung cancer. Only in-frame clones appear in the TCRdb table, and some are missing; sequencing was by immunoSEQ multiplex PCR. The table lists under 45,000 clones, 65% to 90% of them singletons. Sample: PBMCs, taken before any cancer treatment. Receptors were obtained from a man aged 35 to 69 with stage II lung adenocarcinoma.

The CDR3 DNA reads as TGTGCCAGCAGGATGGGACAGGCCCACTATGGCTACACCTTC. Protein sequence: CASRMGQAHYGYTF. The chain links TRBV2 to TRBJ1-2, with 8 positions matching TRBD1. From germline, CDR1 is SNHLY and CDR2 FYNNEI. There are 14 residues in the CDR3. Trimming took 6 bases from V and 3 from J; bases not matched to a gene: 6.

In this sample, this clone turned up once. The DNA of the CDR3 is TGTGCCAGTACCGGGACAGGGTTCAATGAGCAGTTCTTC. Protein sequence: CASTGTGFNEQFF. V gene TRBV19 combines with J gene TRBJ2-1; TRBD1 aligns across 9 bases. Germline V lookup: CDR1 LNHDA, CDR2 SQIVND (reference sequence). J was trimmed by 6 bases and V by 7 bases; bases with no gene match: 4. This CDR3 region has 13 residues.

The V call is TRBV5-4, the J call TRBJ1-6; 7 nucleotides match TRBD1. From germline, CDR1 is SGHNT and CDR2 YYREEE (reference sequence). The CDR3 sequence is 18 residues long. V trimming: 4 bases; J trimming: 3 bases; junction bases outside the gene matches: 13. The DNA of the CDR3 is TGTGCCAGCAGCCCGAATGACAGGGCGATGGACTATAATTCACCCCTCCACTTT. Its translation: CASSPNDRAMDYNSPLHF. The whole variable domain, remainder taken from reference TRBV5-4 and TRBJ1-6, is ETGVTQSPTHLIKTRGQQVTLRCSSQSGHNTVSWYQQALGQGPQFIFQYYREEENGRGNFPPRFSGLQFPNYSSELNVNALELDDSALYLCASSPNDRAMDYNSPLHFGNGTRLTVT.

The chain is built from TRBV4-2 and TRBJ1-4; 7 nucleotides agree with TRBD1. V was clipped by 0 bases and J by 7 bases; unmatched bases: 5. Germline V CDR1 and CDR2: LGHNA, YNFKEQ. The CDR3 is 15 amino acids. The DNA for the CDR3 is TGTGCCAGCAGCCAAGAGGGAGGGGGCGGTGAAAAACTGTTTTTT. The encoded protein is CASSQEGGGGEKLFF.

CDR3 in DNA: TGTGCCAGCAGTGAGAGGGCTAGGGGTCAAGCTTTCTTT. Protein product: CASSERARGQAFF. This chain uses TRBV2 with TRBJ1-1; maybe TRBD1 (5 bases). From germline, CDR1 is SNHLY and CDR2 FYNNEI. V was cut by 3 bases and J by 9 bases, with 14 bases left in between. The CDR3 has 13 residues.

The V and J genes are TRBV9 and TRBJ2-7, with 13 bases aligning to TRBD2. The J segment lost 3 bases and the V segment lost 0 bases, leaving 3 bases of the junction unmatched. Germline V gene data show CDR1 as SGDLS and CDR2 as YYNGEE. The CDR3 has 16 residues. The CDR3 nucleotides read TGTGCCAGCAGCGTAGATGGGACTAGCGGGGTCTACGAGCAGTACTTC. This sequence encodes CASSVDGTSGVYEQYF. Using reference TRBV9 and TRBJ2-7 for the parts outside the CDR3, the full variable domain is DSGVTQTPKHLITATGQRVTLRCSPRSGDLSVYWYQQSLDQGLQFLIQYYNGEERAKGNILERFSAQQFPDLHSELNLSSLELGDSALYFCASSVDGTSGVYEQYFGPGTRLTVT.

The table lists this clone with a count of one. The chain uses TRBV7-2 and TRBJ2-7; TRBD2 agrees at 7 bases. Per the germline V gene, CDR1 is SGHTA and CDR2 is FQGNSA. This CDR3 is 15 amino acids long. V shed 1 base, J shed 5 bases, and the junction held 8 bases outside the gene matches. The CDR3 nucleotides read TGTGCCAGCAGCTTAGGGGGCGGGAGTGTCCACGAGCAGTACTTC. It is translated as CASSLGGGSVHEQYF.

The chain's CDR3 is CASSLGQLQETQYF. CDR3 coding DNA: TGTGCCAGCAGCTTGGGCCAGCTCCAAGAGACCCAGTACTTC. The rearrangement uses TRBV5-6 and TRBJ2-5; D unclear. V was cut by 0 bases and J by 1 base, with 7 bases left in between. The CDR3 contains 14 residues. In germline, CDR1 is SGHDT, CDR2 YYEEEE.

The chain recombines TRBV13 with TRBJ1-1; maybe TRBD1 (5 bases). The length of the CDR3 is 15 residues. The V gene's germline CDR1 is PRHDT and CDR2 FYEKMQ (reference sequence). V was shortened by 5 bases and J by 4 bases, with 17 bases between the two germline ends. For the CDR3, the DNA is TGTGCCAGCAGCCCCCCGGGACCTGGGGCCACTGAAGCTTTCTTT. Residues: CASSPPGPGATEAFF.

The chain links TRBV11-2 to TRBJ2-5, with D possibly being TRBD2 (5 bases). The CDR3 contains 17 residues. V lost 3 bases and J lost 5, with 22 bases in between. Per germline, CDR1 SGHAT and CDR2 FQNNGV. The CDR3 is CASSLVSAGTQRETQYF. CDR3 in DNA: TGTGCCAGCAGCTTGGTGTCCGCGGGTACCCAAAGGGAGACCCAGTACTTC. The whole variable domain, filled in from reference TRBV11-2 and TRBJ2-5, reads EAGVAQSPRYKIIEKRQSVAFWCNPISGHATLYWYQQILGQGPKLLIQFQNNGVVDDSQLPKDRFSAERLKGVDSTLKIQPAKLEDSAVYLCASSLVSAGTQRETQYFGPGTRLLVL.

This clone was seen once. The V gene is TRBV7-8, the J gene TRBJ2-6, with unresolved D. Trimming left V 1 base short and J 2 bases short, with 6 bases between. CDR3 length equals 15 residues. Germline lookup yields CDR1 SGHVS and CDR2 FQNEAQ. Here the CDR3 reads CASSLVSPGANVLTF. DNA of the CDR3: TGTGCCAGCAGCTTAGTGAGCCCTGGGGCCAACGTCCTGACTTTC.

The CDR3 loop is CASSLFAGGEAFF. CDR3 sequence (DNA): TGTGCCAGCAGTTTATTCGCGGGCGGTGAAGCTTTCTTT. The rearrangement links TRBV27 to TRBJ1-1; no firm D call. There are 13 residues in the CDR3. The germline CDR1 and CDR2 sequences are MNHEY and SMNVEV (reference sequence). The germline V and J ends were trimmed by 1 base and 7 bases, with 10 bases remaining between them.

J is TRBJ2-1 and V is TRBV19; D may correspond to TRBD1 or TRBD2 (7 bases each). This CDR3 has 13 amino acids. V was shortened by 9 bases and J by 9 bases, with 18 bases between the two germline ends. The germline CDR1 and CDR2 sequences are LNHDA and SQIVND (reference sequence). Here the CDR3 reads CASRGGAEGEQFF. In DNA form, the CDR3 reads TGTGCCAGCAGGGGGGGGGCAGAGGGTGAGCAGTTCTTC. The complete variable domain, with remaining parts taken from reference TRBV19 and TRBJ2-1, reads DGGITQSPKYLFRKEGQNVTLSCEQNLNHDAMYWYRQDPGQGLRLIYYSQIVNDFQKGDIAEGYSVSREKKESFPLTVTSAQKNPTAFYLCASRGGAEGEQFFGPGTRLTVL.